The 10 T cell receptor beta chains given below trace back to one sample, sequenced in a study of T cell responses to AZD1222 COVID-19 vaccine. The method was immunoSEQ multiplex PCR; TCRdb's version includes in-frame clones alone and lacks a portion of them. The sample includes more than 120,000 clones, 86% of them seen just once. Material: peripheral blood, obtained 28 days after the second AZD1222 dose. Receptors were obtained from an adult who received the AZD1222 COVID-19 vaccine.

The chain joins TRBV11-2 to TRBJ1-2; D perhaps matches TRBD1 (5 bases). The germline V gene encodes CDR1 SGHAT and CDR2 FQNNGV. V lost 1 base and J lost 7, with 13 bases in between. The CDR3 covers 14 residues. The CDR3 region is CASSLAGTAIGYTF. In DNA, the CDR3 is TGTGCCAGCAGCTTAGCCGGGACGGCCATTGGCTACACCTTC.

The chain links TRBV7-9 to TRBJ1-2, with D possibly being TRBD1 (6 bases). Germline CDR1 is SEHNR and CDR2 is FQNEAQ (reference sequence). V was clipped by 6 bases and J by 4 bases, with 12 bases between them. The CDR3 is made up of 13 amino acids. The CDR3 DNA follows: TGTGCCAGCAGTTACAGGGATACCTATGGCTACACCTTC. It codes for CASSYRDTYGYTF.

The chain joins TRBV18 to TRBJ2-5; D not certain. Germline V gives CDR1 KGHSH, CDR2 LQKENI. V lost 3 bases, J lost 5 bases, and 16 bases lay in between. The CDR3 has 15 residues. CDR3 loop: CASSPGIPPRETQYF. The DNA for the CDR3 is TGTGCCAGCTCACCGGGGATCCCCCCGCGGGAGACCCAGTACTTC.

The rearrangement links TRBV30 to TRBJ1-2; TRBD1 is a possible D gene (5 bases). Germline lookup yields CDR1 GTSNPN and CDR2 SVGIG (reference sequence). The CDR3 runs to 15 residues. Trimming cost V 3 bases and J 4 bases, with 18 bases left between them. The CDR3: CAWSLWGDLSYGYTF. CDR3 in DNA: TGTGCCTGGAGCCTTTGGGGGGATCTAAGCTATGGCTACACCTTC.

The sample holds one count of this clone. The chain uses TRBV7-2 and TRBJ1-4, with D tentatively TRBD1 (5 bases). This CDR3 is 14 amino acids long. Germline CDR1 and CDR2: SGHTA and FQGNSA. Trimming stripped 5 bases from V and 7 bases from J, with 14 bases between. CDR3 nucleotides: TGTGCCAGCAGCCCCCGGGCAGGGCCTGAAAAACTGTTTTTT. It translates to CASSPRAGPEKLFF.

This CDR3 is CASSLGQGAYNEQFF. CDR3 bases: TGTGCCAGCAGTTTAGGGCAGGGGGCCTACAATGAGCAGTTCTTC. This rearrangement joins TRBV28 to TRBJ2-1; 7 bases line up with TRBD1. Germline V gene sequence: CDR1 MDHEN, CDR2 SYDVKM. V gave up 2 bases and J gave up 2 bases; unmatched junction bases: 3. This CDR3 has 15 residues. The whole variable domain, filled in from reference TRBV28 and TRBJ2-1, reads DVKVTQSSRYLVKRTGEKVFLECVQDMDHENMFWYRQDPGLGLRLIYFSYDVKMKEKGDIPEGYSVSREKKERFSLILESASTNQTSMYLCASSLGQGAYNEQFFGPGTRLTVL.

A note on this clone: This CDR3 is also generated by other DNA sequences in the sample. The chain links TRBV18 to TRBJ1-1, with D possibly TRBD1 on 5 matching bases. Germline lookup yields CDR1 KGHSH and CDR2 LQKENI. Deletions cut 4 bases from V and 7 bases from J, with 7 bases between. This CDR3 is 11 amino acids long. Written as DNA, the CDR3 is TGTGCCAGCTCACTCGACAGTGAAGCTTTCTTT. Residues: CASSLDSEAFF.

V is TRBV18 and J is TRBJ2-6; unclear D gene. The germline CDR1 and CDR2 sequences are KGHSH and LQKENI. The CDR3 length is 17 residues. With 2 bases removed from V and 0 bases from J, the gap between germline ends came to 11 bases. The CDR3 DNA reads TGTGCCAGCTCACCATTCGGCACCGACTCTGGGGCCAACGTCCTGACTTTC. This translates into CASSPFGTDSGANVLTF.

In the case of this clone: Relative to the germline gene, one junction end is altered; a read error may explain this. V is TRBV10-3 and J is TRBJ2-7, with D perhaps matching TRBD1 or TRBD2 (5 bases each). CDR1 ENHRY and CDR2 SYGVKD come from the germline V gene. CDR3 length: 12 residues. The CDR3 is CAIGEKGTGQYF. The CDR3 DNA is TGTGCCATCGGTGAGAAGGGGACGGGGCAGTACTTC.

The J gene is TRBJ1-6, the V gene TRBV5-1; TRBD1 is a possible D gene (5 bases). CDR1 SGHRS and CDR2 YFSETQ come from the germline V gene. The V gene lost 5 bases and the J gene lost 7 bases, with 16 bases spanning the gap. The CDR3 is 15 amino acids. The CDR3 spells CASRSRDGLNSPLHF. As DNA, the CDR3 is TGCGCCAGCAGATCTCGGGACGGATTAAATTCACCCCTCCACTTT.